Each of the 20 T cell receptor beta chains below was sequenced from the same sample in a study of cytomegalovirus exposure and HLA in healthy donors. The PCR contained 60 Vbeta and 13 Jbeta primers. Profiled with immunoSEQ multiplex PCR; TCRdb holds only in-frame clones, not every one. The repertoire holds approximately 160,000 clones, with over 65% as singletons. The sequenced material came from PBMCs. These receptors were collected from a woman in her thirties or forties in good health and CMV-seropositive.

The V gene is TRBV4-3, the J gene TRBJ2-1; 8 bases are shared with TRBD1. CDR3 length: 17 residues. V shed 2 bases and J 4 bases; nucleotides not matched to a gene: 10. Germline CDR1 and CDR2: LGHNA and YSLEER. CDR3 protein: CASSQLVDRGTYNEQFF. Here the CDR3 DNA reads TGCGCCAGCAGCCAATTAGTTGACAGGGGAACTTACAATGAGCAGTTCTTC.

The rearrangement uses TRBV6-5 and TRBJ1-1, with 7 bases fitting TRBD1. V trimming: 4 bases; J trimming: 1 base; junction bases outside the gene matches: 6. This CDR3 spans 15 amino acids. Germline V gene lookup returns CDR1 MNHEY and CDR2 SVGAGI. The CDR3 nucleotides read TGTGCCAGCAGTTCTCCAGGGGGGACGAACACTGAAGCTTTCTTT. This gives the protein CASSSPGGTNTEAFF.

J is TRBJ2-1 and V is TRBV5-8; 10 bases fit TRBD2. CDR3 length equals 17 residues. The germline gives CDR1 SGHTS, CDR2 YDEGEE. J was trimmed by 6 bases and V by 0 bases; bases with no gene match: 9. The CDR3 DNA reads TGTGCCAGCAGCTTGGCAAGGCTAGCGGGAGTAAGCAATGAGCAGTTCTTC. Encoded protein: CASSLARLAGVSNEQFF.

The V call is TRBV25-1, the J call TRBJ1-2, with no clear D. Trimming stripped 5 bases from V and 6 bases from J, with 22 bases between. CDR3 size: 16 residues. The germline CDR1 and CDR2 sequences are MGHDK and SYGVNS. CDR3 sequence: CASSPTPGEGNHGYTF. In nucleotides, the CDR3 is TGTGCCAGCAGTCCTACCCCCGGAGAGGGCAACCATGGCTACACCTTC.

The V call is TRBV7-9, the J call TRBJ1-4; 7 bases are a match to TRBD1. J lost 5 bases, V lost 0 bases, and 3 bases had no gene match. The germline V gene encodes CDR1 SEHNR and CDR2 FQNEAQ (reference sequence). CDR3 length: 15 residues. The CDR3 is CASSLATTGNEKLFF. For the CDR3, the DNA is TGTGCCAGCAGCTTAGCCACGACAGGGAATGAAAAACTGTTTTTT.

A remark on this clone: Other DNA sequences in this sample translate to the same CDR3. V gene TRBV19 combines with J gene TRBJ1-1, with D possibly being TRBD1 (5 bases). The V end lost 2 bases, the J end lost 2 bases, and 6 bases lay between the germline ends. CDR3 length equals 13 residues. The germline gives CDR1 LNHDA, CDR2 SQIVND (reference sequence). The CDR3 nucleotides are TGTGCCAGTAGTATACAGGGTAACACTGAAGCTTTCTTT. This gives the protein CASSIQGNTEAFF.

This chain connects TRBV6-5 to TRBJ1-2; TRBD1 matches 9 bases. CDR1 and CDR2 from the germline V gene are MNHEY and SVGAGI. The CDR3 extends over 13 amino acids. V lost 5 bases, J lost 8 bases, and 6 bases stayed unmatched. CDR3 region: CASSVRQGEGYTF. CDR3 bases: TGTGCCAGCAGTGTCCGACAGGGGGAAGGCTACACCTTC.

In this sample, this clone turned up a few times. The chain employs TRBV15 and TRBJ2-3, with D hard to call. The CDR3 runs 12 residues. Deletions cut 0 bases from V and 6 bases from J, with 4 bases between. The V gene's germline CDR1 is LNHNV and CDR2 YYDKDF (reference sequence). The CDR3 loop reads CATSRDPDTQYF. DNA of the CDR3: TGTGCCACCAGCAGAGATCCGGATACGCAGTATTTT.

This chain joins TRBV4-1 and TRBJ2-5; D may be TRBD2 (7 bases). The CDR3 is 15 residues long. Germline values: CDR1 MGHRA, CDR2 YSYEKL. V was shortened by 1 base and J by 5 bases, with 14 bases between the two germline ends. CDR3 bases: TGCGCCAGCAGCCAAGTAAGGGGGGGGGCCGAGACCCAGTACTTC. Translating gives CASSQVRGGAETQYF.

The chain links TRBV9 to TRBJ2-1; TRBD2 aligns across 7 bases. Per germline, CDR1 SGDLS and CDR2 YYNGEE. There are 14 residues in the CDR3. With 3 bases clipped from V and 5 bases from J, the junction kept 5 bases outside the gene matches. CDR3 in DNA: TGTGCCAGCAGCGGTCTAGCGGAGAACAATGAGCAGTTCTTC. This gives the protein CASSGLAENNEQFF.

The chain has TRBV4-3 and TRBJ1-2, with unresolved D. V was trimmed by 1 base and J by 4 bases, leaving 10 bases between them. From germline, CDR1 is LGHNA and CDR2 YSLEER. This CDR3 spans 14 amino acids. This CDR3 reads CASSQGVDSYGYTF. CDR3 nucleotide sequence: TGCGCCAGCAGCCAAGGCGTTGATAGCTATGGCTACACCTTC.

The rearrangement joins TRBV6-4 to TRBJ2-5; weak D call: TRBD2 (5 bases). The CDR3 totals 13 residues. The ends were cut back, 4 bases at V and 3 bases at J, with 9 bases in the middle. Germline lookup yields CDR1 MRHNA and CDR2 SNTAGT. CDR3 in DNA: TGTGCCAGCAGTGTGGAGGCGGAAGAGACCCAGTACTTC. Protein: CASSVEAEETQYF.

This rearrangement joins TRBV9 to TRBJ2-7; 10 positions match TRBD2. Trimming removed 0 bases from V and 3 bases from J; junction bases left unmatched: 15. The CDR3 spans 19 residues. CDR1 is SGDLS and CDR2 is YYNGEE in the germline V gene. The CDR3 region has the DNA TGTGCCAGCAGCGTAGCGCCTAGCGGGGGCCTGCTCGGGGGCTACGAGCAGTACTTC. Translating it yields CASSVAPSGGLLGGYEQYF.

The chain employs TRBV4-1 and TRBJ2-5; 8 bases are shared with TRBD2. V trimming: 1 base; J trimming: 5 bases; junction bases outside the gene matches: 6. The CDR3 sequence is 15 residues long. Germline V gene data show CDR1 as MGHRA and CDR2 as YSYEKL. The CDR3 DNA follows: TGCGCCAGCAGCCAAGCCGGGGGGGCGTGGGAGACCCAGTACTTC. This codes for CASSQAGGAWETQYF.

This chain connects TRBV7-8 to TRBJ1-3; D gene uncertain. Trimming pared 5 bases from V and 0 bases from J, leaving 11 bases between. This CDR3 region has 15 residues. Germline-derived CDR1 and CDR2 are SGHVS and FQNEAQ. The CDR3 region is CASSRETLSGNTIYF. The CDR3, as DNA: TGTGCCAGCAGCAGGGAGACTCTCTCTGGAAACACCATATATTTT.

The chain combines TRBV6-1 with TRBJ2-7; 10 bases line up with TRBD2. Germline-derived CDR1 and CDR2 are MNHNS and SASEGT. The CDR3 is 13 residues long. The junction had 3 bases not matched to a gene; V was cut back by 8 bases and J by 2 bases. The CDR3 is CASVSGGTYEQYF. CDR3 DNA sequence: TGTGCCAGCGTTAGCGGGGGGACCTACGAGCAGTACTTC.

The rearrangement joins TRBV18 to TRBJ2-5; 8 nucleotides align to TRBD1. The junction had 5 bases not matched to a gene; V was cut back by 1 base and J by 4 bases. CDR3 size: 15 residues. From germline, CDR1 is KGHSH and CDR2 LQKENI. The DNA of the CDR3 is TGTGCCAGCTCACCACTGGTCGGACAGGGAGAGACCCAGTACTTC. This codes for CASSPLVGQGETQYF. The entire variable domain, with the rest obtained from reference TRBV18 and TRBJ2-5, is as follows: NAGVMQNPRHLVRRRGQEARLRCSPMKGHSHVYWYRQLPEEGLKFMVYLQKENIIDESGMPKERFSAEFPKEGPSILRIQQVVRGDSAAYFCASSPLVGQGETQYFGPGTRLLVL.

This clone was seen a few times. The genes are TRBV5-8 and TRBJ1-1; 11 bases agree with TRBD1. Germline lookup yields CDR1 SGHTS and CDR2 YDEGEE. The CDR3 has 17 amino acids. Unmatched junction bases numbered 9, after V lost 4 bases and J lost 1 base. The CDR3 reads CASSPVPGQGENTEAFF. The CDR3 DNA follows: TGTGCCAGCAGCCCAGTCCCGGGACAGGGGGAGAACACTGAAGCTTTCTTT.

The V and J genes are TRBV4-1 and TRBJ2-7; 7 bases agree with TRBD1. The CDR3 length is 13 residues. V lost 5 bases, J lost 5 bases, and 6 bases stayed unmatched. CDR1 MGHRA and CDR2 YSYEKL come from the germline V gene. The CDR3: CASSISQGDEQYF. The CDR3 DNA is TGCGCCAGCAGCATTTCTCAGGGGGACGAGCAGTACTTC.

This clone was detected only once. J is TRBJ2-7 and V is TRBV6-1; TRBD2 matches at 7 bases. Unmatched junction bases numbered 11, after V lost 6 bases and J lost 6 bases. The CDR3 sequence is 14 residues long. Germline V gene lookup returns CDR1 MNHNS and CDR2 SASEGT. The CDR3 DNA sequence: TGTGCCAGCAGGGCCGACACTAGCGATCCCGAGCAGTACTTC. Protein: CASRADTSDPEQYF.